This paragraph covers one T cell receptor beta chain sequence. Its antigen is not known. With 2 bases removed from V and 11 bases from J, the gap between germline ends came to 15 bases. The CDR3 spans 14 residues. From germline, CDR1 is MDHEN and CDR2 SYDVKM. The entry originates in a study of PD-1 blockade in classical Hodgkin lymphoma. Findings and caveats of the study: Reports indicated that newly diagnosed patients had lower baseline TCR diversity than healthy donors did. It was CD4+ TCR diversity, not CD8+, that rose significantly by C4D1.

As for time point: cycle 4 day 1 (C4D1), after more than five weeks of nivolumab. Each of the patients experienced relapse following autologous stem cell transplantation, and their brentuximab vedotin exposure differed. By magnetic negative selection, CD4+ T cells were purified from thawed PBMCs. Best responses were complete response, partial response or progressive disease. Data came from immunoSEQ multiplex PCR; TCRdb stores just in-frame clones and leaves some out. The data hold 20,000 to 25,000 clones, with 72% observed a single time. Sequenced here: CD4+ T cells from blood, sampled before the fourth cycle of nivolumab. This sequence joins TRBV28 and TRBJ1-4; D unresolved. This clonotype was sampled from a human donor with classical Hodgkin lymphoma. CDR3 amino acids: CASSLEIIGRKLFF. The CDR3 DNA is TGTGCCAGCAGTTTAGAAATTATCGGGAGGAAACTGTTTTTT.